This TCR beta chain was sequenced in a study of glioma-infiltrating T cells after dendritic cell vaccination. The wider study: Between the early 2000s and the early 2010s, patients got autologous tumor lysate-pulsed dendritic cell vaccines. Autologous tumor lysate was loaded overnight onto monocyte-derived dendritic cells grown seven days with IL-4 and GM-CSF.

Described time point: after dendritic cell vaccination, including at tumor progression/relapse. Patients had residual fresh-frozen tumor tissue and more than two years of survival data. No glioblastoma patient carried an isocitrate dehydrogenase mutation. Sequencing used immunoSEQ multiplex PCR; TCRdb keeps in-frame clones, though not all of them. The sample records about 87,000 clones, around 83% being singletons. Unmatched junction bases numbered 4, after V lost 1 base and J lost 8 bases. The length of the CDR3 is 15 residues. Per the germline V gene, CDR1 is SGHTA and CDR2 is FQGNSA. Source: blood, taken after dendritic cell vaccination. The origin of this receptor is a human donor with glioblastoma. This sequence joins TRBV7-2 and TRBJ1-6; 8 positions match TRBD1. CDR3 nucleotide sequence: TGTGCCAGCAGCTTAGATACAGGGGGGGATTCACCCCTCCACTTT. Its protein product is CASSLDTGGDSPLHF.